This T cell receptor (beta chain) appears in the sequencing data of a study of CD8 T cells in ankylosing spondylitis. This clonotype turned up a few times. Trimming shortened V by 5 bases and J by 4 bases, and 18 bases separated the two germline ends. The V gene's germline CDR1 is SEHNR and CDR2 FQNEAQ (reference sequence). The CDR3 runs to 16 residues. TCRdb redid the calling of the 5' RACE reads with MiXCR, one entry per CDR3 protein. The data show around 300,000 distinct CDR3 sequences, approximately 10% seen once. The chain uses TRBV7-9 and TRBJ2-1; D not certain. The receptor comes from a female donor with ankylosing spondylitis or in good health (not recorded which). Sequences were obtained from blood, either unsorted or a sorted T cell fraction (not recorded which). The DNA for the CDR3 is TGTGCCAGCAGCCAAAGGACCGAAACCGCATACAATGAGCAGTTCTTC. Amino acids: CASSQRTETAYNEQFF.